This T cell receptor beta chain comes out of a study of long-term antiretroviral therapy in people with HIV. The wider study: The immediate-ART recommendation dates to 2015, and the earliest samples predate it by about a decade.

The authors ran the immunoSEQ assay, v3.0, at survey level. This table comes from immunoSEQ multiplex PCR, and its TCRdb copy is limited to in-frame clones, with some not included. Altogether under 20,000 clones are present, 91% being singletons, with the ten largest covering approximately 13%. Trimming took 2 bases from V and 5 from J, leaving 18 bases between them. Germline lookup yields CDR1 SEHNR and CDR2 FQNEAQ (reference sequence). This CDR3 is 16 amino acids long. The study, taken as a whole, reports: Nothing was known about ART adherence, viral resistance or changes in therapy.

Points on this clone: Its target is not known.

V gene TRBV7-9 combines with J gene TRBJ2-5; perhaps TRBD1 as D (5 bases). This sample comprised unsorted PBMCs, obtained 0.6 years after starting antiretroviral therapy. This receptor was taken from a woman aged 40 to 50 with HIV. CDR3 sequence (DNA): TGTGCCAGCAGCTTACCCTCCGGATGGGGCTTTGAGACCCAGTACTTC. Protein product: CASSLPSGWGFETQYF.